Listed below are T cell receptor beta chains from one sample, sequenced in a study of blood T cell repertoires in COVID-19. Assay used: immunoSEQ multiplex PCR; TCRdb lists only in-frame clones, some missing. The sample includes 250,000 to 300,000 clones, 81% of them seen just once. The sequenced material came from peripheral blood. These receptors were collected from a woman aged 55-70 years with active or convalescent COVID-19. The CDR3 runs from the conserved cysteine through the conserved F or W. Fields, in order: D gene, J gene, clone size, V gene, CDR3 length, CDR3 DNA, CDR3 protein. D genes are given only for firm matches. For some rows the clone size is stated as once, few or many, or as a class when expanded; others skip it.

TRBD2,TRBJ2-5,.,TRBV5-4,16,TGTGCCAGCAGCCCGGGGACTAGCGGGGGGGCTGAGACCCAGTACTTC,CASSPGTSGGAETQYF
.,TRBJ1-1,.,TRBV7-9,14,TGTGCCAGCAGCTCCACGACAGCGAACACTGAAGCTTTCTTT,CASSSTTANTEAFF
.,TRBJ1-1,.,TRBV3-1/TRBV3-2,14,TGTGCCAGCAGCCAAGTCGGCGGGAACACTGAAGCTTTCTTT,CASSQVGGNTEAFF
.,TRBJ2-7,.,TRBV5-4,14,TGTGCCAGCAGCTTGGGGGTGGGGGCAGGGGAGCAGTACTTC,CASSLGVGAGEQYF
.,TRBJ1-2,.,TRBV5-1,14,TGCGCCAGCAGCTCAGGGGTTATGAGTTACGGCTACACCTTC,CASSSGVMSYGYTF
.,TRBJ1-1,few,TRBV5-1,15,TGCGCCAGCAGCCCGTCAGGGTTCGAGGACACTGAAGCTTTCTTT,CASSPSGFEDTEAFF
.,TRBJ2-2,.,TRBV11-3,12,TGTGCCAGCAGCCTAGATAGTGGGGAGCTGTTTTTT,CASSLDSGELFF
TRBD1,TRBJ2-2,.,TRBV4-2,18,TGTGCCAGCACTCCGACCGCGGGGACAGGGGGCGGAAGCGGGGAGCTGTTTTTT,CASTPTAGTGGGSGELFF
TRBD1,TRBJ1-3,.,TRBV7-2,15,TGTGCCAGCAGGGGACAGCAGAGCTCTGGAAACACCATATATTTT,CASRGQQSSGNTIYF
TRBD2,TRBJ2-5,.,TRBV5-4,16,TGTGCCAGCAGCTTGGTCGCGCGGGGGGGCGGAGAGACCCAGTACTTC,CASSLVARGGGETQYF
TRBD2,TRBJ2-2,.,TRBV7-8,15,TGTGCCAGCAGCCCCTCTAGCGGGAACACCGGGGAGCTGTTTTTT,CASSPSSGNTGELFF
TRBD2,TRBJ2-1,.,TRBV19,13,TGTGCCAGTAGTAGGGGACTAGCTACATTGCAGTTCTTC,CASSRGLATLQFF